This T cell receptor beta chain is drawn from a study of cytotoxic CD8 clonotypes in ibrutinib-treated CLL. Target depth was 1 in 200,000 to 1 in 1 million T cells, about 10x per clonotype. TCRdb's copy holds only in-frame clones and misses some; the assay was immunoSEQ multiplex PCR. The sample carries 50,000 to 60,000 clones, roughly 85% recorded once. Study observations and caveats: Public clonotypes were seen rarely and were contracted or stable on treatment.

V trimming: 1 base; J trimming: 7 bases; junction bases outside the gene matches: 4. CDR1 and CDR2 (germline): SGHRS, YFSETQ. The CDR3 has 14 residues. A word on this clone: Its antigen is still unknown.

The starting material was PBMCs, obtained after 24 months of ibrutinib treatment. This clonotype was sampled from a human donor with chronic lymphocytic leukemia. The V and J genes are TRBV5-1 and TRBJ2-1; 8 bases match TRBD1. CDR3 coding DNA: TGCGCCAGCAGCTTGCCGGGACAGGATAATGAGCAGTTCTTC. Its protein is CASSLPGQDNEQFF.